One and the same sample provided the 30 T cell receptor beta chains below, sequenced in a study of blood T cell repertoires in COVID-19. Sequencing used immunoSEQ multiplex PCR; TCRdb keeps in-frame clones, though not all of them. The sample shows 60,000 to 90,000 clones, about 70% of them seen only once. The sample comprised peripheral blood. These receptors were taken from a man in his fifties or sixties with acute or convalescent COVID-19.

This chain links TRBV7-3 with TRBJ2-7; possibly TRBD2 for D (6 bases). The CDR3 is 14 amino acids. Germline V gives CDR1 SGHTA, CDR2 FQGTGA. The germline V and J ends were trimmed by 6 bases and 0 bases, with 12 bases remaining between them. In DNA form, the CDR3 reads TGTGCCAGCAGTCCGGGACTGCCCTCCTACGAGCAGTACTTC. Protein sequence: CASSPGLPSYEQYF.

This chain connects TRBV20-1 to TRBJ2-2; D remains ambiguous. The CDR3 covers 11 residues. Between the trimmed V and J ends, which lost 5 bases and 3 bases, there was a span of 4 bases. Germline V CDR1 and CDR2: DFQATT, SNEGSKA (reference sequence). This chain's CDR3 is CSALDTGELFF. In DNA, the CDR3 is TGCAGTGCTTTAGACACCGGGGAGCTGTTTTTT.

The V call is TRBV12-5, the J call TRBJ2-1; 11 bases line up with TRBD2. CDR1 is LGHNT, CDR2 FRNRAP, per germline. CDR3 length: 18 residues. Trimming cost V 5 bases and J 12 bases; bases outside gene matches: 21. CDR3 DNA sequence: TGTGCTAGTGGTCACCTAACCGACGGGACTAGCGGAGGAACCAGGCAGTTCTTC. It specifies CASGHLTDGTSGGTRQFF.

The CDR3 protein is CASSLDTKRGYLREQFF. The CDR3 nucleotides are TGTGCCAGCAGCTTAGATACCAAAAGGGGTTATCTAAGGGAGCAGTTCTTC. The chain links TRBV11-2 to TRBJ2-1, with D perhaps TRBD1 (5 bases). V lost 0 bases to trimming and J lost 10 bases, with 22 bases between them. The CDR3 length is 17 residues. Germline assignment: CDR1 SGHAT and CDR2 FQNNGV.

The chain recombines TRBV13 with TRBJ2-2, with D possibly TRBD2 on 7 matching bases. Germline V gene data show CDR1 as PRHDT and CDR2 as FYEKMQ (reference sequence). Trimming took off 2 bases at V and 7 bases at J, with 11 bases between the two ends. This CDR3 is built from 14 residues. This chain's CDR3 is CASSLRGGHGELFF. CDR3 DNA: TGTGCCAGCAGCTTAAGGGGGGGCCACGGGGAGCTGTTTTTT.

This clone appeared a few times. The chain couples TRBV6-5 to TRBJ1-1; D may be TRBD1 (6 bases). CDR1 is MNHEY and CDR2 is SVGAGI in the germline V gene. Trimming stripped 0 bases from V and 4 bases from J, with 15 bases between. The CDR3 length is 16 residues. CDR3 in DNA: TGTGCCAGCAGTTACTCGACCTCAGGGGAGGGCACTGAAGCTTTCTTT. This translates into CASSYSTSGEGTEAFF.

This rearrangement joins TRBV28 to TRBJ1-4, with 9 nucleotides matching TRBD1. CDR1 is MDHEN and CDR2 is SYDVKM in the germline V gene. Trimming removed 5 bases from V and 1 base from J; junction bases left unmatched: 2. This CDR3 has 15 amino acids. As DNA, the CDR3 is TGTGCCAGCAGTGACAGGGGGGGAACTAATGAAAAACTGTTTTTT. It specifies CASSDRGGTNEKLFF.

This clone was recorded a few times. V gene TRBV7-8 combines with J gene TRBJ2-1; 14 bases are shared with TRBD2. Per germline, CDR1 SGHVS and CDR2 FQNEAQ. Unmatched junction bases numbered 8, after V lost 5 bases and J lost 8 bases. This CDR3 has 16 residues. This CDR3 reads CASSRRAGLAGDEQFF. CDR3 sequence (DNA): TGTGCCAGCAGCCGTAGAGCGGGACTAGCGGGAGATGAGCAGTTCTTC.

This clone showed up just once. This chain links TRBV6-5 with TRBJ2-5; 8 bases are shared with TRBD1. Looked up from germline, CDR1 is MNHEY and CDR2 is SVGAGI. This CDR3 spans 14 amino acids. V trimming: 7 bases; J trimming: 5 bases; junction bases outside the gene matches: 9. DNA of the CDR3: TGTGCCAGCATCCAGGGGGCGGGGAGCGAGACCCAGTACTTC. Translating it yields CASIQGAGSETQYF.

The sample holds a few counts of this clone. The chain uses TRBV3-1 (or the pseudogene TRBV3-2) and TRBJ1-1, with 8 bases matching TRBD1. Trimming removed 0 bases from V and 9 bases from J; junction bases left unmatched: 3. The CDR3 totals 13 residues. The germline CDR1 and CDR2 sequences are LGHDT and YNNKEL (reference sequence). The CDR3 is CASSQEDRGKAFF. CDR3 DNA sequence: TGTGCCAGCAGCCAAGAAGACAGGGGAAAAGCTTTCTTT.

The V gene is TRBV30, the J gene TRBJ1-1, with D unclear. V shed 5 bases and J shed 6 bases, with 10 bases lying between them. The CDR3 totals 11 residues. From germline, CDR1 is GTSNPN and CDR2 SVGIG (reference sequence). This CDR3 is CAWVRDSEAFF. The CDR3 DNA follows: TGTGCCTGGGTACGGGATTCTGAAGCTTTCTTT. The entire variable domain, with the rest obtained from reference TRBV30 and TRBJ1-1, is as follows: SQTIHQWPATLVQPVGSPLSLECTVEGTSNPNLYWYRQAAGRGLQLLFYSVGIGQISSEVPQNLSASRPQDRQFILSSKKLLLSDSGFYLCAWVRDSEAFFGQGTRLTVV.

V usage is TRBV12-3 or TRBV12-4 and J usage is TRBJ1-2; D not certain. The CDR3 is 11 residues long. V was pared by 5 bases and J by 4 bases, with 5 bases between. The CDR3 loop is CASSGPYGYTF. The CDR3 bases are TGTGCCAGCAGTGGCCCCTATGGCTACACCTTC.

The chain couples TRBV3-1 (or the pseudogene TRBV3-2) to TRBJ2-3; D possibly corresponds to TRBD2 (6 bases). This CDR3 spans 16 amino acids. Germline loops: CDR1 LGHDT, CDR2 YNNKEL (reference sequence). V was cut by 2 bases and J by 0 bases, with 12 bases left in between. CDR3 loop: CASSQRGGTSTDTQYF. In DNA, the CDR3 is TGTGCCAGCAGCCAACGAGGCGGGACGAGCACAGATACGCAGTATTTT.

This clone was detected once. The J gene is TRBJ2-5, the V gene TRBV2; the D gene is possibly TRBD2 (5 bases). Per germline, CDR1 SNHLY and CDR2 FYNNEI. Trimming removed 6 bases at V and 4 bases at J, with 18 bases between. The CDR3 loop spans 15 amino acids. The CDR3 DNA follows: TGTGCCAGCAGAGAGACTTCCACGGGGAGAGAGACCCAGTACTTC. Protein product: CASRETSTGRETQYF.

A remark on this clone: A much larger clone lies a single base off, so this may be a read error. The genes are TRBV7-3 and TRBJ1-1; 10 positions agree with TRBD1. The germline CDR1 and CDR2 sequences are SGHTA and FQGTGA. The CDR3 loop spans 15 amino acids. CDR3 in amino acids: CANSLIGTGDTEAFF. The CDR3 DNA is TGTGCCAACAGCTTAATTGGGACAGGGGACACTGAAGCTTTCTTT.

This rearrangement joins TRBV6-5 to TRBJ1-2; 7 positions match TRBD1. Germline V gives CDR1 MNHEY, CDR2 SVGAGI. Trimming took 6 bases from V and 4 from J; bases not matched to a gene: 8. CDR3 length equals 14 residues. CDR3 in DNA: TGTGCCAGCAGGATCAACAGGGGAGGCTATGGCTACACCTTC. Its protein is CASRINRGGYGYTF.

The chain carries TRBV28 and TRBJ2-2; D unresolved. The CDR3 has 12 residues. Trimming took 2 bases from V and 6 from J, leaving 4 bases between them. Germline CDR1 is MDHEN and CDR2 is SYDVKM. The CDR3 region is CASSLEAGELFF. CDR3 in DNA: TGTGCCAGCAGTTTAGAGGCCGGGGAGCTGTTTTTT.

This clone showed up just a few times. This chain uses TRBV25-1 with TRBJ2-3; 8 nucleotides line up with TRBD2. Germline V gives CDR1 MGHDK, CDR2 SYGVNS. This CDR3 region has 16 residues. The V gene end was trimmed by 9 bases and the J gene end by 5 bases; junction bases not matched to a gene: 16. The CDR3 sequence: CASTGTSGSGVDTQYF. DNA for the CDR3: TGTGCCAGTACTGGGACGAGCGGGAGTGGGGTAGATACGCAGTATTTT.

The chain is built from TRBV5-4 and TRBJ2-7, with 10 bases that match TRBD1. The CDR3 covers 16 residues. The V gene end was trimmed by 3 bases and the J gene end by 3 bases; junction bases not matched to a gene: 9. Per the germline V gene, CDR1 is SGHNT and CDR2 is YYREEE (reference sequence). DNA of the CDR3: TGTGCCAGCAGCTCCCGGACAGGGGGAAACGACTACGAGCAGTACTTC. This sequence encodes CASSSRTGGNDYEQYF.

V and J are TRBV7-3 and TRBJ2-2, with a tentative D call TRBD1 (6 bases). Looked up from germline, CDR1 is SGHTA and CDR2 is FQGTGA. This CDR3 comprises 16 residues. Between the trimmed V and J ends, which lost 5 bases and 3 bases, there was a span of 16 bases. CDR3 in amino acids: CASSPSGGMDTGELFF. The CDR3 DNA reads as TGTGCCAGCAGCCCTAGTGGGGGCATGGACACCGGGGAGCTGTTTTTT. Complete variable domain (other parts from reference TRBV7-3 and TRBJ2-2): GAGVSQTPSNKVTEKGKYVELRCDPISGHTALYWYRQSLGQGPEFLIYFQGTGAADDSGLPNDRFFAVRPEGSVSTLKIQRTERGDSAVYLCASSPSGGMDTGELFFGEGSRLTVL.

CDR3 loop: CATDGGAYNSPLHF. CDR3 coding DNA: TGTGCCACCGACGGCGGGGCTTATAATTCACCCCTCCACTTT. This chain uses TRBV6-5 with TRBJ1-6, with a tentative D call TRBD1 (5 bases). V lost 10 bases to trimming and J lost 4 bases, with 14 bases between them. There are 14 residues in the CDR3. Germline CDR1 MNHEY, CDR2 SVGAGI.

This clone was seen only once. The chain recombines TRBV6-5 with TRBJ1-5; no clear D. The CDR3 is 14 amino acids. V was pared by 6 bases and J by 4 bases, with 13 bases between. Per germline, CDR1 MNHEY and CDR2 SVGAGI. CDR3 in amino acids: CASSSRKLNQPQHF. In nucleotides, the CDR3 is TGTGCCAGCAGCTCCCGAAAACTTAATCAGCCCCAGCATTTT.

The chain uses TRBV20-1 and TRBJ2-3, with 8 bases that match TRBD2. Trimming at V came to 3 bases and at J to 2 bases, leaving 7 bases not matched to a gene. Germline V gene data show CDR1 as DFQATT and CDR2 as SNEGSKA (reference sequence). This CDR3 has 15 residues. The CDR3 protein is CSASKGGRNTDTQYF. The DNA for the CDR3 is TGCAGTGCTAGTAAAGGCGGGAGGAACACAGATACGCAGTATTTT.

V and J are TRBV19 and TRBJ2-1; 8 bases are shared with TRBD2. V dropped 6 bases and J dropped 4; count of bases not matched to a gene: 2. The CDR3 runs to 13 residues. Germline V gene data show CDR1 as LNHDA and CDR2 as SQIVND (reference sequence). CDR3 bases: TGTGCCAGTAGAGCTAGCGGGTACAATGAGCAGTTCTTC. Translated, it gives CASRASGYNEQFF.

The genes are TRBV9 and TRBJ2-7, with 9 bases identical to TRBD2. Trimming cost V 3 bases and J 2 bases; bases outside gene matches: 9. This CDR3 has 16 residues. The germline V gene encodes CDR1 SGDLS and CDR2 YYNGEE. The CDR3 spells CASSARIAGGPYEQYF. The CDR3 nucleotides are TGTGCCAGCAGCGCTAGAATTGCGGGAGGGCCCTACGAGCAGTACTTC.

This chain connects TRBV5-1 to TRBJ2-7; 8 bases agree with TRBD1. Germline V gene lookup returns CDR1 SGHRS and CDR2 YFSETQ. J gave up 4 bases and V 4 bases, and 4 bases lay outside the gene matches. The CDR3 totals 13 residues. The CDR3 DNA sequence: TGCGCCAGCAGCGCTGGACAGGGATACGAGCAGTACTTC. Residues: CASSAGQGYEQYF.

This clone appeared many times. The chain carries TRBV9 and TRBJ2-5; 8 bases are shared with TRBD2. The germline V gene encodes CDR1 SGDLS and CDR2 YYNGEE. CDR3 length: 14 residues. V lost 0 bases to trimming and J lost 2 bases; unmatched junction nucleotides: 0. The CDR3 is CASSVASGQETQYF. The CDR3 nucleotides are TGTGCCAGCAGCGTAGCTAGCGGGCAAGAGACCCAGTACTTC.

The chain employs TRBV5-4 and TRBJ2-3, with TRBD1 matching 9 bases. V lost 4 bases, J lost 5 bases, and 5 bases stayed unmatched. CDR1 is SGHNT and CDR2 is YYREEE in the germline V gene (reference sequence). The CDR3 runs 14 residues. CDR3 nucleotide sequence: TGTGCCAGCAGCGCCCGGACAGGGGAAGATACGCAGTATTTT. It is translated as CASSARTGEDTQYF.

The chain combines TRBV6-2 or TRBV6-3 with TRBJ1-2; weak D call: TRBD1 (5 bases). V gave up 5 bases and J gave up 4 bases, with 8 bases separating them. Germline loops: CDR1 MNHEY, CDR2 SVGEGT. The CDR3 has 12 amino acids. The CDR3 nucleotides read TGTGCCAGCAGTGACGACAGCTATGGCTACACCTTC. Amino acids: CASSDDSYGYTF.

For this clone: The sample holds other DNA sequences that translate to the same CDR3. The CDR3 here is CASSSGLAGGETQYF. The CDR3 DNA is TGTGCCAGCAGCTCGGGACTAGCGGGGGGCGAGACCCAGTACTTC. V is TRBV5-4 and J is TRBJ2-5; 15 bases fit TRBD2. Germline CDR1 is SGHNT and CDR2 is YYREEE (reference sequence). This CDR3 has 15 residues. With V trimmed by 3 bases and J by 5 bases, 2 bases remained unmatched.